One and the same sample provided the 24 T cell receptor beta chains below, sequenced in a study of blood T cell repertoires in COVID-19. Method: immunoSEQ multiplex PCR; TCRdb's copy keeps in-frame clones and lacks some. The sample has about 97,000 clones; around 88% are singletons. What was sequenced was peripheral blood. The receptors stem from a man between 50 and 59 years old with COVID-19, enrolled during active disease.

This chain joins TRBV5-1 and TRBJ1-4, with 10 positions matching TRBD1. Losses at the gene ends were 0 bases for V and 4 bases for J; bases not matched to a gene: 3. In germline, CDR1 is SGHRS, CDR2 YFSETQ. The CDR3 totals 16 residues. The CDR3 region is CASSLEGQGGNEKLFF. The CDR3, as DNA: TGCGCCAGCAGCTTGGAAGGACAGGGGGGTAATGAAAAACTGTTTTTT.

The chain couples TRBV5-1 to TRBJ2-7; 7 bases agree with TRBD1. Germline-derived CDR1 and CDR2 are SGHRS and YFSETQ. V shed 4 bases and J 0 bases; nucleotides not matched to a gene: 7. This CDR3 is built from 15 residues. This CDR3 is CASSPGSGGSYEQYF. Written as DNA, the CDR3 is TGCGCCAGCAGCCCCGGCTCAGGGGGCTCCTACGAGCAGTACTTC.

The chain recombines TRBV19 with TRBJ1-1, with D possibly matching TRBD1 (5 bases). This CDR3 comprises 13 residues. V was trimmed by 10 bases and J by 2 bases, leaving 14 bases between them. Germline CDR1 reads LNHDA; CDR2 reads SQIVND (reference sequence). Written as DNA, the CDR3 is TGTGCCACCACGTTGGGGCCTAACACTGAAGCTTTCTTT. Protein product: CATTLGPNTEAFF.

The CDR3 reads CASSDPRTGRSPLHF. The CDR3, as DNA: TGTGCCAGCAGTGATCCCAGGACGGGGAGGTCACCCCTCCACTTT. This rearrangement joins TRBV2 to TRBJ1-6; unclear D gene. Germline-derived CDR1 and CDR2 are SNHLY and FYNNEI. This CDR3 has 15 residues. V gave up 3 bases and J gave up 10 bases, with 16 bases separating them.

The rearrangement joins TRBV27 to TRBJ1-2, with D unresolved. Germline assignment: CDR1 MNHEY and CDR2 SMNVEV (reference sequence). CDR3 length equals 16 residues. Trimming left V 5 bases short and J 4 bases short, with 20 bases between. Here the CDR3 DNA reads TGTGCCAGCAGTCCGATAGTCGGGGTGCGGAGCTATGGCTACACCTTC. As protein: CASSPIVGVRSYGYTF.

This chain links TRBV24-1 with TRBJ1-3, with TRBD1 identical over 7 bases. Germline V gene data show CDR1 as KGHDR and CDR2 as SFDVKD. The J segment lost 0 bases and the V segment lost 3 bases, leaving 1 base of the junction unmatched. This CDR3 is built from 15 residues. This chain's CDR3 is CATSDGDSSGNTIYF. DNA for the CDR3: TGTGCCACCAGTGATGGGGACAGCTCTGGAAACACCATATATTTT.

The chain joins TRBV5-4 to TRBJ2-1, with 8 bases that match TRBD2. With 7 bases clipped from V and 4 bases from J, the junction kept 7 bases outside the gene matches. The CDR3 sequence is 14 residues long. Germline CDR1 reads SGHNT; CDR2 reads YYREEE (reference sequence). The CDR3 DNA follows: TGTGCCAGCCCGGGGGCGGGGGGTTACAATGAGCAGTTCTTC. Amino acid sequence: CASPGAGGYNEQFF.

This chain uses TRBV2 with TRBJ1-1; tentatively, D is TRBD1 (6 bases). Trimming pared 8 bases from V and 1 base from J, leaving 14 bases between. The CDR3 runs 14 residues. The V gene's germline CDR1 is SNHLY and CDR2 FYNNEI. The CDR3 spells CASHPDRSNTEAFF. The CDR3 DNA sequence: TGTGCCAGCCACCCGGACAGATCGAACACTGAAGCTTTCTTT.

The chain recombines TRBV15 with TRBJ2-7; D might be TRBD1 (5 bases). The V and J ends lost 0 bases and 0 bases respectively, with 12 bases between them. The CDR3 consists of 16 residues. The germline CDR1 and CDR2 sequences are LNHNV and YYDKDF (reference sequence). The CDR3 coding sequence is TGTGCCACCAGCAGAGATCTCTCAGGGCTCTCCTACGAGCAGTACTTC. This codes for CATSRDLSGLSYEQYF.

This sequence joins TRBV4-1 and TRBJ2-2, with D maybe TRBD2 (5 bases). V was cut by 4 bases and J by 8 bases, with 8 bases left in between. Germline assignment: CDR1 MGHRA and CDR2 YSYEKL. CDR3 length: 12 amino acids. The CDR3 here is CASSRSVGELFF. DNA of the CDR3: TGCGCCAGCAGCCGTAGCGTGGGGGAGCTGTTTTTT.

The chain uses TRBV5-1 and TRBJ1-4, with D tentatively TRBD1 (5 bases). CDR3 size: 14 residues. The V gene's germline CDR1 is SGHRS and CDR2 YFSETQ. V was trimmed by 2 bases and J by 8 bases, leaving 13 bases between them. CDR3 sequence (DNA): TGCGCCAGCAGCTTCCAGGGCTCAGGGGAAAAACTGTTTTTT. This sequence encodes CASSFQGSGEKLFF.

The chain recombines TRBV18 with TRBJ2-7, with 8 positions matching TRBD2. Per the germline V gene, CDR1 is KGHSH and CDR2 is LQKENI. V trimming: 0 bases; J trimming: 3 bases; junction bases outside the gene matches: 4. This CDR3 is built from 15 residues. CDR3 residues: CASSPPAGGLYEQYF. CDR3 bases: TGTGCCAGCTCACCACCGGCGGGGGGCCTCTACGAGCAGTACTTC.

The CDR3: CASSLTQGAYEQYF. CDR3 coding DNA: TGTGCCAGCAGTTTGACTCAGGGGGCCTACGAGCAGTACTTC. The chain is built from TRBV6-2 or TRBV6-3 and TRBJ2-7, with TRBD1 matching 7 bases. Germline V CDR1 and CDR2: MNHEY, SVGEGT. The junction had 5 bases not matched to a gene; V was cut back by 4 bases and J by 2 bases. This CDR3 spans 14 amino acids.

The chain joins TRBV24-1 to TRBJ1-2, with TRBD1 as a possible D gene (6 bases). The CDR3 is 13 residues long. The germline CDR1 and CDR2 sequences are KGHDR and SFDVKD. V dropped 6 bases and J dropped 6 bases, with 13 bases sitting between them. CDR3 in DNA: TGTGCCACCAGTCGTACAGGGAAAGATGGCTACACCTTC. Protein sequence: CATSRTGKDGYTF.

The J gene is TRBJ1-2, the V gene TRBV19, with D possibly TRBD1 on 5 matching bases. The germline CDR1 and CDR2 sequences are LNHDA and SQIVND (reference sequence). V lost 6 bases, J lost 4 bases, and 12 bases lay in between. The CDR3 runs to 13 residues. CDR3 DNA: TGTGCCAGTAGAGCCGGACACGGCTATGGCTACACCTTC. It is translated as CASRAGHGYGYTF.

V usage is TRBV9 and J usage is TRBJ2-3; 9 bases align to TRBD2. Germline V gene data show CDR1 as SGDLS and CDR2 as YYNGEE. The J segment lost 2 bases and the V segment lost 7 bases, leaving 8 bases of the junction unmatched. This CDR3 is built from 15 residues. The CDR3 DNA follows: TGTGCCAGCGGGCCCATAGCGGGGGCCACAGATACGCAGTATTTT. Amino acids: CASGPIAGATDTQYF.

J is TRBJ2-2 and V is TRBV5-1, with 7 bases fitting TRBD2. Germline CDR1 is SGHRS and CDR2 is YFSETQ. The CDR3 length is 15 residues. Losses at the gene ends were 7 bases for V and 1 base for J; bases not matched to a gene: 7. This CDR3 reads CASGTGTMNTGELFF. The CDR3 DNA is TGCGCCAGCGGGACCGGGACTATGAACACCGGGGAGCTGTTTTTT.

The V call is TRBV6-2 or TRBV6-3, the J call TRBJ1-1, with a weak D call TRBD1 (6 bases). Trimming removed 5 bases at V and 1 base at J, with 14 bases between. The CDR3 runs 15 residues. CDR1 and CDR2 from the germline V gene are MNHEY and SVGEGT. CDR3 nucleotides: TGTGCCAGCAGTCCACGACAGGCATGGAACACTGAAGCTTTCTTT. Encoded protein: CASSPRQAWNTEAFF.

The CDR3 DNA is TGTGCCAGCAGTTACTCGGACAGGGGGAACACTGAAGCTTTCTTT. Translating gives CASSYSDRGNTEAFF. The V call is TRBV6-6, the J call TRBJ1-1; 9 positions agree with TRBD1. Germline CDR1 and CDR2: MNHNY and SVGAGI (reference sequence). The CDR3 is made up of 15 amino acids. V was clipped by 0 bases and J by 1 base; unmatched bases: 0.

The chain combines TRBV3-1 (or the pseudogene TRBV3-2) with TRBJ1-2; 8 bases agree with TRBD1. Germline values: CDR1 LGHDT, CDR2 YNNKEL (reference sequence). The CDR3 is 16 residues long. Trimming removed 3 bases from V and 1 base from J; junction bases left unmatched: 7. The CDR3 DNA reads TGTGCCAGCAGCCAGGGAACAGGGGGAGGTAACTATGGCTACACCTTC. It yields the protein CASSQGTGGGNYGYTF.

The chain combines TRBV7-9 with TRBJ2-7; 11 positions agree with TRBD1. Germline CDR1 SEHNR, CDR2 FQNEAQ (reference sequence). The CDR3 length is 15 residues. Germline trimming cut 5 bases from V and 4 bases from J; bases unmatched to any gene: 7. The CDR3 sequence: CASSRGQGVVYEQYF. The CDR3 region has the DNA TGTGCCAGCAGCCGGGGACAGGGGGTGGTGTACGAGCAGTACTTC.

The J gene is TRBJ1-1, the V gene TRBV6-5; perhaps TRBD1 as D (5 bases). Between the trimmed V and J ends, which lost 2 bases and 1 base, there was a span of 14 bases. Germline V gene data show CDR1 as MNHEY and CDR2 as SVGAGI. The CDR3 sequence is 16 residues long. The CDR3 DNA reads as TGTGCCAGCAGTTACCGGACCGGGGGTTCGAACACTGAAGCTTTCTTT. This encodes CASSYRTGGSNTEAFF.

The chain combines TRBV7-9 with TRBJ2-7, with a tentative D call TRBD1 (6 bases). Per germline, CDR1 SEHNR and CDR2 FQNEAQ (reference sequence). Trimming left V 5 bases short and J 1 base short, with 15 bases between. This CDR3 spans 15 amino acids. The CDR3 nucleotides read TGTGCCAGCAGCGTCCCGGGACAACGATCCTACGAGCAGTACTTC. Translation gives CASSVPGQRSYEQYF.

The chain carries TRBV30 and TRBJ2-1, with 14 bases that match TRBD2. J was trimmed by 6 bases and V by 5 bases; bases with no gene match: 3. CDR1 and CDR2 from the germline V gene are GTSNPN and SVGIG (reference sequence). This CDR3 is 14 amino acids long. DNA of the CDR3: TGTGCCTGGGTGACTAGCGGGGGGGCCAATGAGCAGTTCTTC. This gives the protein CAWVTSGGANEQFF.